Listed below are T cell receptor beta chains from one sample, sequenced in a study of neurological immune-mediated disorders. TCRdb processed the 5' RACE reads anew with MiXCR; each CDR3 protein has one entry. This table holds under 130,000 distinct CDR3 sequences, approximately 11% found once. Specimen: PBMCs. The receptors come from a female donor with HTLV-1-associated myelopathy (HAM/TSP). Each CDR3 is given with its conserved first and last residue. The D gene is left open where the match is weak. Clone sizes are given selectively: once, few, many, or a class where the clone is expanded.

length,size,V,D,J,DNA,CDR3
14,-,TRBV10-3,-,TRBJ2-7,TGTGCCATCAGTGAAGGGACAATATTATACGAGCAGTACTTC,CAISEGTILYEQYF
12,many,TRBV20-1,-,TRBJ1-4,TGCAGTGCTAGAGGGGGCGAGGAAAAACTGTTTTTT,CSARGGEEKLFF
14,many,TRBV20-1,TRBD2,TRBJ2-1,TGCAGTGCTACGCGGGGGAGCTCCTACAATGAGCAGTTCTTC,CSATRGSSYNEQFF
14,many,TRBV7-3,-,TRBJ1-6,TGTGCCAGCAGCCTCCAGCTGTATAATTCACCCCTCCACTTT,CASSLQLYNSPLHF
16,-,TRBV12-3/TRBV12-4,TRBD2,TRBJ2-1,TGTGCCAGCAGTACATCTAGCGGGGGGAGATACAATGAGCAGTTCTTC,CASSTSSGGRYNEQFF
18,many,TRBV9,TRBD2,TRBJ2-3,TGTGCCAGCAGCGTACACCCTATTAGCGGGGCAAGCACAGATACGCAGTATTTT,CASSVHPISGASTDTQYF
17,-,TRBV6-5,-,TRBJ2-3,TGTGCCAGCAGCCCCAGGGCAACTAGAACCCACACAGATACGCAGTATTTT,CASSPRATRTHTDTQYF
15,once,TRBV20-1,TRBD2,TRBJ2-7,TGCAATGCTAGAGGGAACCTAGCGGGGAACTACGAGCAGTACTTC,CNARGNLAGNYEQYF
14,many,TRBV7-8,-,TRBJ1-4,TGTGCCAGCAGCTGGAGGGACCTCAATGAAAAACTGTTTTTT,CASSWRDLNEKLFF
13,-,TRBV6-6,-,TRBJ2-1,TGTGCCAGCAGCCCCTCGCAGGGAAATGAGCAGTTCTTC,CASSPSQGNEQFF
16,-,TRBV20-1,-,TRBJ2-7,TGCAGTGCCAGACCTCCGGGACACACGACCGGGTACGAGCAGTACTTC,CSARPPGHTTGYEQYF
16,few,TRBV24-1,TRBD1,TRBJ2-1,TGTGCCACCAGTGATCCCGGGACAGGGGGCGGAGGGGAGCAGTTCTTC,CATSDPGTGGGGEQFF
16,few,TRBV4-1,TRBD2,TRBJ2-1,TGCGCCAGCAGCCCGCCGGGGACTAGATCCTACAATGAGCAGTTCTTC,CASSPPGTRSYNEQFF
16,many,TRBV4-2,-,TRBJ1-5,TGTGCCAGCAGCTCTCCCAAGAAGCGGACAAATCAGCCCCAGCATTTT,CASSSPKKRTNQPQHF
12,many,TRBV7-8,-,TRBJ1-5,TGTGCCAGCAGCTTCAGGGACCAGCCCCAGCATTTT,CASSFRDQPQHF
15,-,TRBV5-1,TRBD1,TRBJ2-3,TGCGCCAGCAGCGGGCGGACAGGGTCCACAGATACGCAGTATTTT,CASSGRTGSTDTQYF
16,-,TRBV28,-,TRBJ2-7,TGTGCCAACAGTCCCTCGGGACGGGGAACTTCCTACGAGCAGTACTTC,CANSPSGRGTSYEQYF
14,many,TRBV20-1,-,TRBJ2-7,TGCAGTGCTAGTGAGGGGGTATTTTCCTACGAGCAGTACTTC,CSASEGVFSYEQYF
16,many,TRBV3-1,-,TRBJ2-6,TGTGCCAGCAGCCAACCAGTACGCTCTGGGGCCAACGTCCTGACTTTC,CASSQPVRSGANVLTF
14,medium-sized,TRBV12-3/TRBV12-4,TRBD1,TRBJ1-2,TGTGCCAGCACCCCGACAGGGGGCGCAGGAGGCTACACCTTC,CASTPTGGAGGYTF
14,many,TRBV10-3,TRBD1,TRBJ2-7,TGTGCCATCAGTGAGTACAGGGGGCCTTACGAGCAGTACTTC,CAISEYRGPYEQYF
16,many,TRBV7-9,-,TRBJ2-7,TGTGCCAGCAGCTCCATGTCCGACTCCCCCTTCTACGAGCAGTACTTC,CASSSMSDSPFYEQYF
15,many,TRBV12-3/TRBV12-4,TRBD1,TRBJ1-1,TGTGCCAGCAGTTTACGACAGGGCGGTGAGGCTGAAGCTTTCTTT,CASSLRQGGEAEAFF
12,many,TRBV6-6,-,TRBJ2-5,TGTGCCAGCCGGGGGGGACAGGAGACCCAGTACTTC,CASRGGQETQYF
12,many,TRBV10-3,-,TRBJ2-7,TGTGCCATCAGTGGTGGGGGTTTTGAGCAGTACTTC,CAISGGGFEQYF
16,-,TRBV19,-,TRBJ2-2,TGTGCCAGTCAACCCATCACTGGCGGGAACACCGGGGAGCTGTTTTTT,CASQPITGGNTGELFF
15,many,TRBV30,-,TRBJ2-7,TGTGCCTGGAAGAAAGGGACCGCTAGGCCCTACGAGCAGTACTTC,CAWKKGTARPYEQYF
18,-,TRBV20-1,TRBD1,TRBJ2-2,TGCAGTGCTAGAGATGCTCACAGGGGATTGTCGAGCACCGGGGAGCTGTTTTTT,CSARDAHRGLSSTGELFF
12,many,TRBV25-1,-,TRBJ2-7,TGTGCCAGCAGTGGGGACACCTACGAGCAGTACTTC,CASSGDTYEQYF
19,many,TRBV5-1,-,TRBJ2-3,TGCGCCAGCAGCTTCCGGAACTTTCCGGACTGGGACAGCACAGATACGCAGTATTTT,CASSFRNFPDWDSTDTQYF
15,many,TRBV5-1,-,TRBJ2-3,TGCGCCAGCAGGCCCCAAACCTCGGGGGCAGATACGCAGTATTTT,CASRPQTSGADTQYF
15,many,TRBV5-1,TRBD1,TRBJ1-2,TGCGCCAGCAGCTCCGAGGGACAGGGACGAAATGGCTACACCTTC,CASSSEGQGRNGYTF
15,many,TRBV12-3/TRBV12-4,-,TRBJ1-4,TGTGCCAGCAGCTCATGGAGGGGCCCTAATGAAAAACTGTTTTTT,CASSSWRGPNEKLFF
14,many,TRBV5-1,TRBD1,TRBJ2-7,TGCGCCAGCAGCTTGAGACAGGGGGTCGACGAGCAGTACTTC,CASSLRQGVDEQYF
15,many,TRBV20-1,TRBD1,TRBJ1-2,TGCAGTGCTAGATTACAGCGCAGGGGGGACCATGGCTACACCTTC,CSARLQRRGDHGYTF
14,many,TRBV5-1,TRBD1,TRBJ2-5,TGCGCCAGCAGCACGGGACAGGGGGAAGAGACCCAGTACTTC,CASSTGQGEETQYF
11,many,TRBV10-1,-,TRBJ2-5,TGCGCCAGCAGTGAGGGGGAGACCCAGTACTTC,CASSEGETQYF